The sequence of this T cell receptor (beta chain) was determined in a study of graft-versus-host responses after intestinal transplantation. For the study at large: Tacrolimus plus steroids were given to all recipients for around three years, preceded by anti-thymocyte globulin induction. Study observations and caveats: GvH clones appeared in recipient marrow, some first in ileum or blood.

A note on this clone: Its target is unknown.

CDR3 length: 16 residues. Germline CDR1 reads MNHEY; CDR2 reads SMNVEV (reference sequence). J gave up 3 bases and V 6 bases, and 8 bases lay outside the gene matches. TCRdb's copy holds only in-frame clones and misses some; the assay was immunoSEQ multiplex PCR. The sample yields about 51,000 clones, about 90% seen once. The chain is built from TRBV27 and TRBJ2-3, with 11 positions matching TRBD2. The TCR originated in a human donor who was the organ donor for an intestinal transplant. The sample here was unstimulated CD4+ T cells sorted from spleen or lymph node cells, taken before transplant. CDR3 protein: CASSPLAGVGTDTQYF. CDR3 in DNA: TGTGCCAGCAGCCCACTAGCGGGAGTAGGTACAGATACGCAGTATTTT.